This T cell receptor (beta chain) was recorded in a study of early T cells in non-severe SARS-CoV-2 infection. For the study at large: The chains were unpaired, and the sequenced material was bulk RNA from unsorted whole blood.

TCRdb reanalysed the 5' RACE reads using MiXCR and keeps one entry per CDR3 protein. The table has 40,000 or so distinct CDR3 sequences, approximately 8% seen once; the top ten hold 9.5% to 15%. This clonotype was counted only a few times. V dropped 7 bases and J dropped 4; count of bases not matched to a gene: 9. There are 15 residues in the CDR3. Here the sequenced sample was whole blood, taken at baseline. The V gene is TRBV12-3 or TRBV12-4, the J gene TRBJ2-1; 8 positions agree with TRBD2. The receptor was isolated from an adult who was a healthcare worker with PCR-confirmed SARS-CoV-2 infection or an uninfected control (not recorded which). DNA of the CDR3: TGTGCCAGCACCCTGGGACTAGTCTTATACAATGAGCAGTTCTTC. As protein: CASTLGLVLYNEQFF.